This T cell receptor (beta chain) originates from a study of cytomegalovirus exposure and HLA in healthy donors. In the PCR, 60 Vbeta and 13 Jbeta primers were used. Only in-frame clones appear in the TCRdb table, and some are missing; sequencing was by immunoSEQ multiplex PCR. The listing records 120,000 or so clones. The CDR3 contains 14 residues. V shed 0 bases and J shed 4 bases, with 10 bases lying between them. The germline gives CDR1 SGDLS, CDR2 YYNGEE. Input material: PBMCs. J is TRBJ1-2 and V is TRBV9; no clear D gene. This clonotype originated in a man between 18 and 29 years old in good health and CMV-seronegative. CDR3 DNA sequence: TGTGCCAGCAGCGTAGGCGCAGACTCCTATGGCTACACCTTC. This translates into CASSVGADSYGYTF. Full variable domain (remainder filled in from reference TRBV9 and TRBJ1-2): DSGVTQTPKHLITATGQRVTLRCSPRSGDLSVYWYQQSLDQGLQFLIQYYNGEERAKGNILERFSAQQFPDLHSELNLSSLELGDSALYFCASSVGADSYGYTFGSGTRLTVV.